A single sample gave rise to the 17 T cell receptor beta chains below, sequenced in a study of blood T cells in healthy people across ages. PCR was performed a second time for about 7 to 11 cycles using a sample-barcoded 5' primer and a J-beta primer mix. TCRdb recomputed calls from the 5' RACE reads with MiXCR, one row per CDR3 protein. The sample includes 1.5 million to 2 million distinct CDR3 sequences, roughly 32% of them seen just once. The material sequenced was blood. These TCRs come from a woman under 40 in good health.

This chain uses TRBV20-1 with TRBJ2-1; TRBD2 matches at 13 bases. There are 15 residues in the CDR3. V gave up 7 bases and J gave up 5 bases; unmatched junction bases: 8. The germline CDR1 and CDR2 sequences are DFQATT and SNEGSKA (reference sequence). The CDR3, as DNA: TGCAGTGGGACTAGCGGGAGTAATATACACAATGAGCAGTTCTTC. Protein sequence: CSGTSGSNIHNEQFF.

The chain is built from TRBV18 and TRBJ1-2; TRBD1 aligns across 7 bases. J was trimmed by 8 bases and V by 6 bases; bases with no gene match: 6. There are 12 residues in the CDR3. CDR1 and CDR2 (germline): KGHSH, LQKENI. CDR3 nucleotides: TGTGCCAGCTCCGAGGGGGCTCGGGGCTACACCTTC. Translating gives CASSEGARGYTF.

CDR3 DNA sequence: TGCGCCAGCAAAGCCCTAGCGGGCACAGATACGCAGTATTTT. Protein: CASKALAGTDTQYF. The chain recombines TRBV5-1 with TRBJ2-3; 7 nucleotides agree with TRBD2. Germline CDR1 reads SGHRS; CDR2 reads YFSETQ. J lost 1 base, V lost 6 bases, and 5 bases had no gene match. This CDR3 contains 14 residues.

The rearrangement links TRBV5-4 to TRBJ2-1, with D possibly matching TRBD2 (7 bases). This CDR3 region has 16 residues. Germline V gene sequence: CDR1 SGHNT, CDR2 YYREEE (reference sequence). The V end was cut by 1 base, the J end by 0 bases, with 11 bases between. For the CDR3, the DNA is TGTGCCAGCAGCTTGAACGCGGGGGCCTCCTACAATGAGCAGTTCTTC. As protein: CASSLNAGASYNEQFF. The complete variable domain, with remaining parts taken from reference TRBV5-4 and TRBJ2-1, reads ETGVTQSPTHLIKTRGQQVTLRCSSQSGHNTVSWYQQALGQGPQFIFQYYREEENGRGNFPPRFSGLQFPNYSSELNVNALELDDSALYLCASSLNAGASYNEQFFGPGTRLTVL.

On this clonotype: Given a much more abundant clone one base away, this may be a read error. V is TRBV2 and J is TRBJ2-5; D not resolved. Germline V gene data show CDR1 as SNHLY and CDR2 as FYNNEI. The CDR3 extends over 11 amino acids. This CDR3 reads CASREQEIQYF. In nucleotides, the CDR3 is TGTGCCAGCAGGGAACAAGAGATCCAGTACTTC. Together with reference TRBV2 and TRBJ2-5, the CDR3 gives the full variable domain: EPEVTQTPSHQVTQMGQEVILRCVPISNHLYFYWYRQILGQKVEFLVSFYNNEISEKSEIFDDQFSVERPDGSNFTLKIRSTKLEDSAMYFCASREQEIQYFGPGTRLLVL.

The rearrangement uses TRBV24-1 and TRBJ2-1, with D possibly being TRBD1 (5 bases). The CDR3 contains 16 residues. From germline, CDR1 is KGHDR and CDR2 SFDVKD. Trimming stripped 6 bases from V and 3 bases from J, with 17 bases between. In nucleotides, the CDR3 is TGTGCCACCAGTCCAACGGACACCTCCAGCTACAATGAGCAGTTCTTC. This codes for CATSPTDTSSYNEQFF.

The V gene is TRBV3-1, the J gene TRBJ2-7, with TRBD2 identical over 8 bases. The germline CDR1 and CDR2 sequences are LGHDT and YNNKEL (reference sequence). The V segment lost 7 bases and the J segment 2 bases; nucleotides outside the gene matches: 7. This CDR3 region has 14 residues. The CDR3 here is CASNHSGGTYEQYF. The CDR3 DNA follows: TGTGCCAGCAACCACAGCGGGGGAACCTACGAGCAGTACTTC.

The sample holds many counts of this clonotype. The rearrangement uses TRBV25-1 and TRBJ2-7, with D perhaps given as TRBD1 or TRBD2 (5 bases each). This CDR3 spans 15 amino acids. The germline V gene encodes CDR1 MGHDK and CDR2 SYGVNS. The ends were cut back, 1 base at V and 6 bases at J, with 16 bases in the middle. Written as DNA, the CDR3 is TGTGCCAGCAGTGAATGGGAGATCGGCACAGGCGAGCAGTACTTC. It encodes CASSEWEIGTGEQYF.

The J gene is TRBJ2-7, the V gene TRBV14; unclear D gene. With 1 base removed from V and 4 bases from J, the gap between germline ends came to 8 bases. Germline V gene sequence: CDR1 SGHDN, CDR2 FVKESK. The CDR3 length is 13 residues. The CDR3 sequence: CASSQGLMYEQYF. The CDR3 coding sequence is TGTGCCAGCAGCCAAGGACTTATGTACGAGCAGTACTTC. Full variable domain (missing parts from reference TRBV14 and TRBJ2-7): EAGVTQFPSHSVIEKGQTVTLRCDPISGHDNLYWYRRVMGKEIKFLLHFVKESKQDESGMPNNRFLAERTGGTYSTLKVQPAELEDSGVYFCASSQGLMYEQYFGPGTRLTVT.

The chain combines TRBV6-6 with TRBJ1-2; D is uncertain. CDR1 is MNHNY and CDR2 is SVGAGI in the germline V gene (reference sequence). This CDR3 is 13 amino acids long. Trimming took off 2 bases at V and 4 bases at J, with 8 bases between the two ends. CDR3 DNA sequence: TGTGCCAGCAGTTACAGACACCGCTATGGCTACACCTTC. This translates into CASSYRHRYGYTF.

The chain joins TRBV12-3 or TRBV12-4 to TRBJ1-5; D may be TRBD1 (6 bases). Trimming stripped 3 bases from V and 3 bases from J, with 12 bases between. The CDR3 is made up of 15 amino acids. The CDR3 region is CASSLEGTNNQPQHF. DNA of the CDR3: TGTGCCAGCAGTTTGGAGGGGACAAACAATCAGCCCCAGCATTTT.

The chain joins TRBV2 to TRBJ2-5; no firm D call. V was cut by 7 bases and J by 2 bases, with 11 bases left in between. The germline V gene encodes CDR1 SNHLY and CDR2 FYNNEI. This CDR3 spans 13 amino acids. CDR3 residues: CASMKAAQETQYF. The CDR3 DNA follows: TGTGCCAGCATGAAGGCGGCACAAGAGACCCAGTACTTC.

There are many counts of this clonotype. The chain links TRBV27 to TRBJ2-3; D is unresolved. This CDR3 is 12 amino acids long. From germline, CDR1 is MNHEY and CDR2 SMNVEV (reference sequence). V lost 6 bases and J 2 bases, leaving 6 bases between the germline ends. The CDR3 region is CASSRLTDTQYF. CDR3 nucleotides: TGTGCCAGCAGCCGTCTCACAGATACGCAGTATTTT.

V and J are TRBV4-1 and TRBJ1-2; the D is unclear. Germline-derived CDR1 and CDR2 are MGHRA and YSYEKL. The ends were cut back, 3 bases at V and 4 bases at J, with 6 bases in the middle. CDR3 length: 12 amino acids. The CDR3 loop is CASSHRIYGYTF. The CDR3 bases are TGCGCCAGCAGCCACAGGATCTATGGCTACACCTTC.

V usage is TRBV2 and J usage is TRBJ1-1, with TRBD1 as a possible D gene (6 bases). The length of the CDR3 is 14 residues. V was trimmed by 8 bases and J by 6 bases, leaving 19 bases between them. The germline V gene has CDR1 SNHLY and CDR2 FYNNEI. Written as DNA, the CDR3 is TGTGCCAGCGGGGGGGCCTTACAGGGCGCTGAAGCTTTCTTT. Amino acid sequence: CASGGALQGAEAFF.

This clonotype was counted a few times. The V call is TRBV12-2, the J call TRBJ2-5; the D call TRBD1 from the table was never checked on the DNA. TRBV12-2 is described as a pseudogene. This CDR3 contains 14 residues. The CDR3 loop is CASRLEGTEETQYF. The CDR3 coding sequence is TGTGCAAGTCGCTTAGAGGGGACGGAGGAGACCCAGTACTTC.

This clonotype came up a few times. The chain recombines TRBV7-3 with TRBJ2-1; D is tentatively TRBD1 or TRBD2 (5 bases each). The CDR3 runs to 16 residues. The ends were cut back, 5 bases at V and 6 bases at J, with 20 bases in the middle. CDR1 and CDR2 from the germline V gene are SGHTA and FQGTGA. The CDR3 region is CASSLPGTRCGNEQFF. As DNA, the CDR3 is TGTGCCAGCAGCCTACCCGGGACCAGATGTGGCAATGAGCAGTTCTTC.